One and the same sample provided the 15 T cell receptor beta chains below, sequenced in a study of blood T cell repertoires in COVID-19. Generated by immunoSEQ multiplex PCR, the TCRdb table keeps only in-frame clones and is missing some. Here the sample spans 280,000 or so clones, around nine tenths being singletons. Source material: PBMCs or T cells enriched from blood (not recorded which). These receptors were taken from a woman aged 50 to 60 who had been exposed to COVID-19.

This clone was counted once. The V and J genes are TRBV30 and TRBJ1-4; 8 bases match TRBD1. This CDR3 spans 18 amino acids. Germline V CDR1 and CDR2: GTSNPN, SVGIG (reference sequence). V gave up 0 bases and J gave up 5 bases; unmatched junction bases: 14. CDR3 sequence: CAWSVSRQGRFLNEKLFF. CDR3 bases: TGTGCCTGGAGTGTCTCCCGACAGGGGCGGTTTTTAAATGAAAAACTGTTTTTT.

The V gene is TRBV5-1, the J gene TRBJ2-3; D perhaps matches TRBD1 (6 bases). The CDR3 is 14 amino acids. The V gene's germline CDR1 is SGHRS and CDR2 YFSETQ. V was trimmed by 0 bases and J by 5 bases, leaving 10 bases between them. The CDR3 is CASSLVGAKDTQYF. For the CDR3, the DNA is TGCGCCAGCAGCTTGGTGGGGGCCAAAGATACGCAGTATTTT.

The rearrangement joins TRBV15 to TRBJ2-3, with no clear D. Trimming cost V 5 bases and J 4 bases, with 10 bases left between them. The CDR3 sequence is 13 residues long. CDR1 is LNHNV, CDR2 YYDKDF, per germline (reference sequence). The CDR3 is CATSEARADTQYF. CDR3 DNA: TGTGCCACCAGCGAGGCTCGGGCAGATACGCAGTATTTT.

Only one count was recorded for this clone. V and J are TRBV27 and TRBJ2-7; 10 nucleotides align to TRBD2. CDR3 length equals 14 residues. The junction had 8 bases not matched to a gene; V was cut back by 5 bases and J by 7 bases. Germline V gene sequence: CDR1 MNHEY, CDR2 SMNVEV (reference sequence). DNA for the CDR3: TGTGCCAGCAGTCCCCATAGCGGGGGGCGTGAGCAGTACTTC. It encodes CASSPHSGGREQYF.

This clone appeared a single time. V and J are TRBV10-3 and TRBJ2-7, with 9 bases aligning to TRBD1. Per the germline V gene, CDR1 is ENHRY and CDR2 is SYGVKD. V lost 8 bases to trimming and J lost 9 bases; unmatched junction nucleotides: 5. The CDR3 runs 11 residues. CDR3 nucleotides: TGTGCCATCTGGGACAGGGCGGGGCAGTACTTC. As protein: CAIWDRAGQYF.

This clone was seen only once. The chain employs TRBV5-1 and TRBJ2-2; D is perhaps TRBD2 (5 bases). The CDR3 sequence is 15 residues long. The V gene lost 3 bases and the J gene lost 3 bases, with 12 bases spanning the gap. CDR1 and CDR2 from the germline V gene are SGHRS and YFSETQ. The CDR3 loop reads CASSSGVVDTGELFF. In DNA, the CDR3 is TGCGCCAGCAGCTCCGGGGTGGTTGACACCGGGGAGCTGTTTTTT.

The chain uses TRBV10-3 and TRBJ1-1, with 8 bases identical to TRBD1. Germline trimming cut 3 bases from V and 3 bases from J; bases unmatched to any gene: 9. CDR1 and CDR2 from the germline V gene are ENHRY and SYGVKD. This CDR3 contains 16 residues. CDR3 in amino acids: CAISDRDRGVDTEAFF. The CDR3 coding sequence is TGTGCCATCAGTGACCGAGACAGGGGTGTGGACACTGAAGCTTTCTTT.

The J gene is TRBJ1-3, the V gene TRBV11-2; TRBD1 matches at 7 bases. Germline V gives CDR1 SGHAT, CDR2 FQNNGV. The junction had 4 bases not matched to a gene; V was cut back by 5 bases and J by 0 bases. CDR3 size: 15 residues. The CDR3 DNA reads TGTGCCAGCAGCCAGGGACAGAGCTCTGGAAACACCATATATTTT. Translating gives CASSQGQSSGNTIYF.

The V call is TRBV30, the J call TRBJ2-7; TRBD1 is a possible D gene (6 bases). This CDR3 region has 14 residues. Germline V gene sequence: CDR1 GTSNPN, CDR2 SVGIG (reference sequence). Trimming stripped 3 bases from V and 1 base from J, with 13 bases between. Written as DNA, the CDR3 is TGTGCCTGGAGCGGGAACAGGGATTCCTACGAGCAGTACTTC. Encoded protein: CAWSGNRDSYEQYF.

The chain is built from TRBV30 and TRBJ2-7; 7 bases fit TRBD2. V shed 0 bases and J 6 bases; nucleotides not matched to a gene: 8. Germline-derived CDR1 and CDR2 are GTSNPN and SVGIG (reference sequence). This CDR3 has 14 amino acids. The CDR3 DNA is TGTGCCTGGAGTGTACTGGCGGGGGTAGGCGAGCAGTACTTC. This codes for CAWSVLAGVGEQYF.

The chain has TRBV9 and TRBJ2-1; possible D gene TRBD2, 5 bases. V was pared by 0 bases and J by 2 bases, with 18 bases between. CDR3 length equals 18 residues. CDR1 SGDLS and CDR2 YYNGEE come from the germline V gene. In DNA form, the CDR3 reads TGTGCCAGCAGCGTAGCTTTTGCGGGCGGAGGCACCTACAATGAGCAGTTCTTC. This sequence encodes CASSVAFAGGGTYNEQFF.

The rearrangement uses TRBV19 and TRBJ1-1; TRBD1 agrees at 9 bases. Germline V gene lookup returns CDR1 LNHDA and CDR2 SQIVND (reference sequence). Trimming at V came to 6 bases and at J to 1 base, leaving 6 bases not matched to a gene. This CDR3 spans 15 amino acids. CDR3 region: CASRAPGQGNTEAFF. In nucleotides, the CDR3 is TGTGCCAGTAGGGCGCCGGGACAGGGGAACACTGAAGCTTTCTTT.

J is TRBJ2-7 and V is TRBV7-2; TRBD1 is a possible D gene (6 bases). V gave up 5 bases and J gave up 5 bases, with 13 bases separating them. This CDR3 spans 13 amino acids. Germline V gene sequence: CDR1 SGHTA, CDR2 FQGNSA. The CDR3 region is CASSHDRSDEQYF. The CDR3 bases are TGTGCCAGCAGCCATGACAGGTCCGACGAGCAGTACTTC.

This chain joins TRBV11-2 and TRBJ2-1, with TRBD2 matching 8 bases. Trimming removed 5 bases from V and 6 bases from J; junction bases left unmatched: 15. Germline V gives CDR1 SGHAT, CDR2 FQNNGV. This CDR3 has 17 amino acids. The CDR3 nucleotides read TGTGCCAGCAGCGAGTACACTTCGGGGGGGCCGGTCAATGAGCAGTTCTTC. Translation gives CASSEYTSGGPVNEQFF.

The chain has TRBV7-2 and TRBJ1-3; 8 bases map to TRBD1. Germline CDR1 is SGHTA and CDR2 is FQGNSA. J lost 4 bases, V lost 5 bases, and 16 bases had no gene match. The CDR3 has 18 residues. CDR3 nucleotides: TGTGCCAGCAGCCCCGTCGCCAGGGGGCAGTCGGAGGGAAACACCATATATTTT. This codes for CASSPVARGQSEGNTIYF.